The present TCR beta chain was sequenced within a study of blood T cells in healthy people across ages. This clonotype appeared a few times. Its antigen is unknown. General study findings and limits: Diversity was higher, and naive CD4+ cells more numerous, in long-lived donors than in aged donors.

A minimum of 6 million PBMCs was isolated per sample. Primed by a sample-barcoded 5' primer and a J-beta primer mix, a second PCR proceeded for about 6 to 12 cycles. TCRdb used MiXCR to reprocess the 5' RACE reads, holding one entry per CDR3 protein. In the table there are around 1.1 million distinct CDR3 sequences, approximately 38% of which are singletons. Deletions cut 4 bases from V and 1 base from J, with 20 bases between. Germline CDR1 MNHNS, CDR2 SASEGT. This CDR3 has 18 amino acids. The rearrangement joins TRBV6-1 to TRBJ1-5, with D possibly matching TRBD1 (6 bases). Sequenced material: blood. The sequence was obtained from a man between 18 and 29 years old in good health. CDR3 in amino acids: CASSGPSGTIFSNQPQHF. The DNA of the CDR3 is TGTGCCAGCAGTGGTCCCAGCGGGACAATCTTCAGCAATCAGCCCCAGCATTTT.